Sequencing of this T cell receptor beta chain was carried out in a study of shared clonotypes between healthy human individuals. At the deep level, the assay was run. The data were produced by immunoSEQ multiplex PCR, yet TCRdb's version contains in-frame clones alone and is incomplete. Among about 2 million clones, roughly 94% were seen once, and the ten largest hold 0.13%. Study-level results: A handful of donors showed sharing of approximately 5% of naive CD4 clonotypes.

This CDR3 spans 12 amino acids. With V trimmed by 6 bases and J by 4 bases, 2 bases remained unmatched. Germline V CDR1 and CDR2: MNHNS, SASEGT. With respect to this clone: Its antigen is still unknown.

V gene TRBV6-1 combines with J gene TRBJ1-2; 7 nucleotides align to TRBD1. The TCR sequence derives from a man between 18 and 29 years old in good health. The sequencing input was naive CD4+ T cells sorted from blood. As to subset: CD45RA+ positively selected. The CDR3 loop reads CASSRQGYGYTF. CDR3 in DNA: TGTGCCAGCAGCCGACAGGGCTATGGCTACACCTTC.